Given below is one TCR beta chain in context. This entry comes from a study of blood T cell repertoires in COVID-19. TCRdb keeps only in-frame clones here, not all; method: immunoSEQ multiplex PCR. The profile shows about 170,000 clones, less than 85% of them singletons. The germline V gene encodes CDR1 MDHEN and CDR2 SYDVKM. The V end lost 5 bases, the J end lost 8 bases, and 16 bases lay between the germline ends. CDR3 length: 14 amino acids. This chain connects TRBV28 to TRBJ2-1, with a possible D match to TRBD1 (6 bases). The TCR comes from an elderly woman with acute or convalescent COVID-19. Material: peripheral blood. The DNA of the CDR3 is TGTGCCAGCAGTCCCCACCAACAGGGAGATGAGCAGTTCTTC. Residues: CASSPHQQGDEQFF.